What follows is one T cell receptor beta chain and its context. The CDR3 extends over 11 amino acids. Germline values: CDR1 SNHLY, CDR2 FYNNEI. V gave up 5 bases and J gave up 8 bases, with 9 bases separating them. These data originate in a study of blood T cell repertoires in COVID-19. Original processing methods: Reference gene primer amplification gave estimated nucleated cell counts. Sequencing used immunoSEQ multiplex PCR; TCRdb keeps in-frame clones, though not all of them. V and J calls plus clone size are reproduced from that table; the DNA served to infer D and trimming. The sample shows tens of thousands of clones, less than 90% of them seen only once.

The sequence came from a woman aged 80 or over with active or convalescent COVID-19. The material sequenced was peripheral blood. V usage is TRBV2 and J usage is TRBJ1-1; D gene unclear. The CDR3 bases are TGTGCCAGCAGTCTAGATGGCGAAGCTTTCTTT. This gives the protein CASSLDGEAFF.